This T cell receptor (beta chain) was identified during a study of blood T cell repertoires in COVID-19. Study context: Samples came from the United States, Italy and Spain, spanning acute and convalescent COVID-19.

V shed 5 bases and J 6 bases; nucleotides not matched to a gene: 12. The CDR3 has 15 amino acids. Per germline, CDR1 SGHAT and CDR2 FQDESV (reference sequence). Profiling relied on immunoSEQ multiplex PCR, and the TCRdb table lists in-frame clones only, not all of them. The sample lists 30,000 to 35,000 clones, approximately 89% occurring once. The sequenced sample was peripheral blood. The receptor was isolated from a man in his sixties with active COVID-19. This rearrangement joins TRBV11-1 to TRBJ2-7, with 8 positions matching TRBD1. The CDR3 reads CASSTVGQGSLEQYF. In DNA form, the CDR3 reads TGTGCCAGCAGCACAGTCGGACAGGGCTCCCTCGAGCAGTACTTC.